The 7 T cell receptor beta chains reported below all come from one sample, sequenced in a study of blood T cell repertoires in COVID-19. TCRdb keeps only in-frame clones here, not all; method: immunoSEQ multiplex PCR. The sample has some 200,000 clones; around four fifths are singletons. The sample was PBMCs or T cells enriched from blood (not recorded which). The receptors were gathered from a man between 40 and 49 years old who had recovered from COVID-19.

The J gene is TRBJ2-1, the V gene TRBV6-2 or TRBV6-3; 15 nucleotides match TRBD2. This CDR3 contains 17 residues. Germline lookup yields CDR1 MNHEY and CDR2 SVGEGT. V lost 4 bases to trimming and J lost 6 bases; unmatched junction nucleotides: 7. This CDR3 reads CASSFRTSGRAPNEQFF. The CDR3 bases are TGTGCCAGCAGTTTTAGGACTAGCGGGAGGGCCCCCAATGAGCAGTTCTTC.

The rearrangement uses TRBV6-5 and TRBJ1-1; 7 bases are a match to TRBD1. The CDR3 covers 16 residues. V lost 4 bases and J lost 4; bases outside the gene matches: 12. CDR1 and CDR2 from the germline V gene are MNHEY and SVGAGI. The CDR3 is CASSLVRGQLATEAFF. In DNA, the CDR3 is TGTGCCAGCAGTTTGGTAAGGGGACAGTTGGCCACTGAAGCTTTCTTT.

The CDR3 bases are TGTGCCAGCATCATGATGGGGGGAGATAATTCACCCCTCCACTTT. It yields the protein CASIMMGGDNSPLHF. This chain uses TRBV6-5 with TRBJ1-6; tentatively, D is TRBD1 (5 bases). The germline V gene has CDR1 MNHEY and CDR2 SVGAGI. The V gene lost 7 bases and the J gene lost 5 bases, with 15 bases spanning the gap. The CDR3 runs to 15 residues.

V is TRBV3-1 (or the pseudogene TRBV3-2) and J is TRBJ2-3, with D possibly TRBD2 on 6 matching bases. Between the trimmed V and J ends, which lost 7 bases and 0 bases, there was a span of 11 bases. Germline V gives CDR1 LGHDT, CDR2 YNNKEL (reference sequence). There are 14 residues in the CDR3. The CDR3 reads CASKLRGSTDTQYF. CDR3 nucleotides: TGTGCCAGCAAGTTGCGGGGTAGCACAGATACGCAGTATTTT.

The rearrangement links TRBV3-1 (or the pseudogene TRBV3-2) to TRBJ2-7, with D perhaps matching TRBD1 (5 bases). CDR1 is LGHDT and CDR2 is YNNKEL in the germline V gene (reference sequence). The CDR3 is made up of 10 amino acids. Trimming pared 8 bases from V and 6 bases from J, leaving 8 bases between. This CDR3 reads CASGAVEQYF. The CDR3 nucleotides are TGTGCCAGCGGGGCTGTCGAGCAGTACTTC.

The chain is built from TRBV2 and TRBJ2-4, with D possibly matching TRBD2 (5 bases). The CDR3 consists of 17 residues. Trimming took off 2 bases at V and 1 base at J, with 15 bases between the two ends. Germline values: CDR1 SNHLY, CDR2 FYNNEI. CDR3 sequence (DNA): TGTGCCAGCAGTGAATATTGGTGGGAGAAGGCCAAAAACATTCAGTACTTC. Its translation is CASSEYWWEKAKNIQYF.

The chain couples TRBV21-1 to TRBJ1-2; TRBD1, the table's D call, lacks a check against the DNA. TRBV21-1 is a pseudogene locus. The CDR3 length is 16 residues. The CDR3 DNA follows: TGTGCCAGCAGCAGACCAGAGGGGGTACGTGGGGATGGCTACACCTTC. Translating gives CASSRPEGVRGDGYTF.